The 20 T cell receptor beta chains below all came from one sample that was sequenced in a study of CD8 T cells in Susac syndrome. Random hexamers were used to reverse transcribe the RNA input (about 0.5 to 1 ug). In TCRdb, the immunoSEQ multiplex PCR reads were re-called with MiXCR into one record per CDR3 protein. The repertoire holds 180,000 or so distinct CDR3 sequences, with about 95% as singletons. Sequencing input: CD4+ T cells from PBMCs. The receptors were gathered from a human donor in good health.

The J gene is TRBJ2-1, the V gene TRBV20-1, with D tentatively TRBD2 (5 bases). Germline V gene lookup returns CDR1 DFQATT and CDR2 SNEGSKA (reference sequence). The CDR3 spans 16 residues. V was clipped by 1 base and J by 1 base, with 14 bases between them. The CDR3 bases are TGCAGTGCTAGAGGGGTGGGAGCTAGGTCCTACAATGAGCAGTTCTTC. This sequence encodes CSARGVGARSYNEQFF.

The chain is built from TRBV12-3 or TRBV12-4 and TRBJ1-2; perhaps TRBD1 as D (6 bases). Trimming removed 5 bases from V and 6 bases from J, with 16 bases in between. The CDR3 length is 14 residues. CDR3 loop: CASSPRQDGDGYTF. As DNA, the CDR3 is TGTGCCAGCAGTCCCCGACAGGACGGGGATGGCTACACCTTC.

This sequence joins TRBV5-1 and TRBJ2-1, with D tentatively TRBD1 (5 bases). V shed 6 bases and J shed 3 bases, with 19 bases lying between them. CDR3 size: 16 residues. The germline V gene has CDR1 SGHRS and CDR2 YFSETQ. The CDR3 DNA reads as TGCGCCAGCACCGAAACCACAGGCTCGGGCTACAATGAGCAGTTCTTC. Its translation is CASTETTGSGYNEQFF. Drawing the rest from reference TRBV5-1 and TRBJ2-1, the complete variable domain is KAGVTQTPRYLIKTRGQQVTLSCSPISGHRSVSWYQQTPGQGLQFLFEYFSETQRNKGNFPGRFSGRQFSNSRSEMNVSTLELGDSALYLCASTETTGSGYNEQFFGPGTRLTVL.

The CDR3 loop is CAWGAGAAAKETQYF. The CDR3 DNA is TGTGCCTGGGGCGCGGGGGCGGCGGCCAAAGAGACCCAGTACTTC. The rearrangement links TRBV30 to TRBJ2-5; possibly TRBD2 for D (7 bases). CDR3 size: 15 residues. Germline lookup yields CDR1 GTSNPN and CDR2 SVGIG (reference sequence). Trimming removed 5 bases at V and 3 bases at J, with 19 bases between.

This rearrangement joins TRBV5-6 to TRBJ2-2; a weak D match, TRBD2 (5 bases). The CDR3 length is 14 residues. Germline CDR1 SGHDT, CDR2 YYEEEE. The V end lost 4 bases, the J end lost 2 bases, and 9 bases lay between the germline ends. The CDR3 is CASSKGLNTGELFF. As DNA, the CDR3 is TGTGCCAGCAGCAAAGGACTCAACACCGGGGAGCTGTTTTTT.

This clonotype appeared a single time. V gene TRBV30 combines with J gene TRBJ2-7; D tentatively fits TRBD1 or TRBD2 (5 bases each). The V gene lost 5 bases and the J gene lost 2 bases, with 10 bases spanning the gap. This CDR3 comprises 12 residues. Germline V lookup: CDR1 GTSNPN, CDR2 SVGIG (reference sequence). The CDR3, as DNA: TGTGCCTGGGGGACCCCTACCTACGAGCAGTACTTC. Protein: CAWGTPTYEQYF.

V gene TRBV5-1 combines with J gene TRBJ2-5; D remains unclear. Looked up from germline, CDR1 is SGHRS and CDR2 is YFSETQ. The CDR3 loop spans 13 amino acids. The germline V and J ends were trimmed by 0 bases and 5 bases, with 8 bases remaining between them. The CDR3: CASSLEAAETQYF. In nucleotides, the CDR3 is TGCGCCAGCAGCTTGGAGGCAGCGGAGACCCAGTACTTC.

The chain combines TRBV7-9 with TRBJ2-7; D is perhaps TRBD1 or TRBD2 (5 bases each). Germline V gives CDR1 SEHNR, CDR2 FQNEAQ (reference sequence). The V end was cut by 5 bases, the J end by 6 bases, with 11 bases between. CDR3 length: 12 residues. The CDR3: CASSNRDGEQYF. The CDR3 coding sequence is TGTGCCAGCAGCAACCGGGACGGCGAGCAGTACTTC.

J is TRBJ1-1 and V is TRBV29-1; the D gene is possibly TRBD1 (5 bases). Germline values: CDR1 SQVTM, CDR2 ANQGSEA. The CDR3 extends over 12 amino acids. V gave up 5 bases and J gave up 4 bases, with 11 bases separating them. The CDR3 nucleotides are TGCAGCGTTCATCAGGGTGGCACTGAAGCTTTCTTT. Amino acids: CSVHQGGTEAFF.

The chain links TRBV4-3 to TRBJ1-5, with 10 bases lining up with TRBD1. The germline CDR1 and CDR2 sequences are LGHNA and YSLEER. The CDR3 totals 16 residues. The V segment lost 0 bases and the J segment 6 bases; nucleotides outside the gene matches: 5. The CDR3: CASSQERDRGIQPQHF. In DNA form, the CDR3 reads TGCGCCAGCAGCCAAGAAAGGGACAGGGGAATTCAGCCCCAGCATTTT.

V gene TRBV9 combines with J gene TRBJ2-2, with 9 bases matching TRBD1. In germline, CDR1 is SGDLS, CDR2 YYNGEE. J was trimmed by 4 bases and V by 5 bases; bases with no gene match: 6. The CDR3 consists of 15 residues. CDR3 protein: CASRAGQGFTGELFF. CDR3 in DNA: TGTGCCAGCAGGGCGGGACAGGGTTTCACCGGGGAGCTGTTTTTT.

CDR3 DNA: TGTGCCACCCAGGGGGCGGGAGAGACCCAGTACTTC. Translation gives CATQGAGETQYF. The chain uses TRBV2 and TRBJ2-5, with TRBD1 matching 8 bases. This CDR3 is 12 amino acids long. Trimming at V came to 10 bases and at J to 4 bases, leaving 5 bases not matched to a gene. CDR1 and CDR2 from the germline V gene are SNHLY and FYNNEI. Supplemented by reference TRBV2 and TRBJ2-5, the full variable domain reads EPEVTQTPSHQVTQMGQEVILRCVPISNHLYFYWYRQILGQKVEFLVSFYNNEISEKSEIFDDQFSVERPDGSNFTLKIRSTKLEDSAMYFCATQGAGETQYFGPGTRLLVL.

This clonotype was picked up a small number of times. This chain joins TRBV3-1 and TRBJ2-3; D ambiguous. CDR3 length: 11 amino acids. Germline-derived CDR1 and CDR2 are LGHDT and YNNKEL (reference sequence). Trimming cost V 1 base and J 6 bases, with 2 bases left between them. The CDR3 DNA reads TGTGCCAGCAGCCAAGTGGATACGCAGTATTTT. Protein product: CASSQVDTQYF.

In its sample, this clonotype was seen once. The V and J genes are TRBV7-2 and TRBJ2-3; the D is unclear. Germline CDR1 is SGHTA and CDR2 is FQGNSA. CDR3 length: 13 amino acids. V lost 3 bases, J lost 3 bases, and 7 bases lay in between. CDR3 sequence reads: CASSFYGTDTQYF. CDR3 nucleotide sequence: TGTGCCAGCAGCTTTTACGGAACAGATACGCAGTATTTT.

This clonotype is a singleton in its sample. The V and J genes are TRBV30 and TRBJ2-5; 8 bases align to TRBD1. CDR3 length: 13 residues. Losses at the gene ends were 5 bases for V and 5 bases for J; bases not matched to a gene: 7. Germline values: CDR1 GTSNPN, CDR2 SVGIG (reference sequence). The CDR3 spells CAWGTGPGETQYF. The CDR3 DNA reads TGTGCCTGGGGGACAGGCCCGGGGGAGACCCAGTACTTC. Supplemented by reference TRBV30 and TRBJ2-5, the full variable domain reads SQTIHQWPATLVQPVGSPLSLECTVEGTSNPNLYWYRQAAGRGLQLLFYSVGIGQISSEVPQNLSASRPQDRQFILSSKKLLLSDSGFYLCAWGTGPGETQYFGPGTRLLVL.

The chain employs TRBV6-2 or TRBV6-3 and TRBJ2-1; 13 positions agree with TRBD2. CDR3 size: 19 residues. The V segment lost 1 base and the J segment 0 bases; nucleotides outside the gene matches: 6. Germline CDR1 and CDR2: MNHEY and SVGEGT. The CDR3 here is CASSYWGLAGRSSYNEQFF. CDR3 DNA: TGTGCCAGCAGTTACTGGGGACTAGCGGGGCGGAGCTCCTACAATGAGCAGTTCTTC.

The chain combines TRBV29-1 with TRBJ2-7; maybe TRBD1 (6 bases). CDR1 and CDR2 (germline): SQVTM, ANQGSEA. The CDR3 covers 11 residues. V shed 6 bases and J shed 6 bases, with 12 bases lying between them. In DNA form, the CDR3 reads TGCAGCGTCGCCTTAGGGGGCGAGCAGTACTTC. Its protein is CSVALGGEQYF.

The chain carries TRBV11-1 and TRBJ2-1; D not certain. Germline CDR1 SGHAT, CDR2 FQDESV (reference sequence). V lost 0 bases and J lost 2, with 5 bases in between. The CDR3 totals 14 residues. CDR3 coding DNA: TGTGCCAGCAGCTTAGCGGAACCCTACAATGAGCAGTTCTTC. Translated: CASSLAEPYNEQFF.

This sequence joins TRBV14 and TRBJ2-5; D is tentatively TRBD1 or TRBD2 (5 bases each). Germline-derived CDR1 and CDR2 are SGHDN and FVKESK. The CDR3 runs 14 residues. Trimming removed 2 bases from V and 1 base from J, with 8 bases in between. The CDR3 loop reads CASSQYGTQETQYF. The CDR3, as DNA: TGTGCCAGCAGCCAATACGGGACCCAAGAGACCCAGTACTTC.

The chain uses TRBV2 and TRBJ1-1; a weak D match, TRBD1 (5 bases). The CDR3 has 12 residues. The germline V and J ends were trimmed by 8 bases and 5 bases, with 12 bases remaining between them. Per germline, CDR1 SNHLY and CDR2 FYNNEI. The CDR3 DNA follows: TGTGCCAGCCACTCCGGGGGGACTGAAGCTTTCTTT. Translation: CASHSGGTEAFF.